This TCR beta chain derives from a study of OX40 agonist ivuxolimab in advanced cancers. Study-wide points: CD8+ T cells (on average) carried more expanded clones than CD4+ T cells.

Profiling relied on immunoSEQ multiplex PCR, and the TCRdb table lists in-frame clones only, not all of them. The table lists 46,000 or so clones, around 89% of them singletons. The sampling schedule covered blood at baseline, cycle 4 day 1, and cycle 7 day 1. In its sample, this clone was seen once. Its antigen is unknown. CDR3 length: 14 residues. Germline lookup yields CDR1 SQVTM and CDR2 ANQGSEA. The ends were cut back, 4 bases at V and 0 bases at J, with 12 bases in the middle. Material: CD4+ or CD8+ T cells sorted from blood, obtained in a trial of the OX40 agonist ivuxolimab. This receptor was taken from an adult with an advanced solid tumor such as melanoma, head and neck, liver or kidney cancer. V and J are TRBV29-1 and TRBJ1-1; weak D call: TRBD1 (5 bases). CDR3 bases: TGCAGCGTTGTAGGGGATCTTATGAACACTGAAGCTTTCTTT. Its protein is CSVVGDLMNTEAFF.